The 13 T cell receptor beta chains below were found in one sample sequenced in a study of T cells in Graves' hyperthyroidism and ophthalmopathy (dated by TCRdb to about 2019). Library construction relied on multiplex PCR. TCRdb lists the instrument as Illumina HiSeq 2000. The TCR beta CDR3 regions were amplified from the RNA transcripts. For the first round of RT-PCR on the TCR CDR3, the HTBI primer set was used together with the Qiagen OneStep RT-PCR kit. The public reads were reanalyzed by TCRdb: fastp trimming at Q25, MiXCR alignment, in-frame beta chains only. Rows with a matching CDR3 protein are joined into one entry that keeps the most common DNA and genes. For this sample the table gives fewer than 700,000 distinct CDR3 sequences, of which roughly 17% were detected only once. The ten largest clones add up to 3.5% to 4% of the sample. The sample comprised blood. The receptors originated from a woman under 40 with Graves' hyperthyroidism.

This clonotype was detected many times. The chain couples TRBV28 to TRBJ2-1, with D possibly being TRBD1 or TRBD2 (5 bases each). Trimming cost V 6 bases and J 5 bases, with 20 bases left between them. Germline V gives CDR1 MDHEN, CDR2 SYDVKM. CDR3 length equals 16 residues. CDR3 amino acids: CASSSIWDAQNNEQFF. CDR3 coding DNA: TGTGCCAGCAGCTCCATATGGGACGCACAAAACAATGAGCAGTTCTTC. Filled out from reference TRBV28 and TRBJ2-1, the complete variable domain reads DVKVTQSSRYLVKRTGEKVFLECVQDMDHENMFWYRQDPGLGLRLIYFSYDVKMKEKGDIPEGYSVSREKKERFSLILESASTNQTSMYLCASSSIWDAQNNEQFFGPGTRLTVL.

The CDR3 loop is CASSSVSSGDTDTQYF. The CDR3 DNA follows: TGTGCCAGCAGCTCCGTATCTAGCGGGGACACAGATACGCAGTATTTT. The chain recombines TRBV7-9 with TRBJ2-3; 9 bases are a match to TRBD2. The CDR3 length is 16 residues. Germline V gene data show CDR1 as SEHNR and CDR2 as FQNEAQ (reference sequence). Unmatched junction bases numbered 7, after V lost 4 bases and J lost 2 bases.

This clonotype was picked up a small number of times. The chain has TRBV7-9 and TRBJ2-3; D gene ambiguous. CDR3 length: 13 residues. The germline gives CDR1 SEHNR, CDR2 FQNEAQ (reference sequence). Trimming shortened V by 4 bases and J by 6 bases, and 11 bases separated the two germline ends. The CDR3 here is CASSSNRVDTQYF. CDR3 DNA sequence: TGTGCCAGCAGCTCAAACCGGGTGGATACGCAGTATTTT.

This clonotype was counted at least ten times. The V gene is TRBV11-2, the J gene TRBJ2-2; 8 bases are a match to TRBD2. The CDR3 has 17 residues. The V and J ends lost 0 bases and 4 bases, in that order; junction bases with no gene match: 7. The germline V gene has CDR1 SGHAT and CDR2 FQNNGV. CDR3 nucleotides: TGTGCCAGCAGCTTAGAACTAGCGGACGAAACCACCGGGGAGCTGTTTTTT. It encodes CASSLELADETTGELFF.

CDR3 DNA: TGTGCCAGCAGCTTTGGAATACCGGGCGGACAGCCCCAGCATTTT. Encoded protein: CASSFGIPGGQPQHF. V usage is TRBV13 and J usage is TRBJ1-5; D gene unclear. Trimming cost V 3 bases and J 7 bases, with 16 bases left between them. CDR3 size: 15 residues. The V gene's germline CDR1 is PRHDT and CDR2 FYEKMQ (reference sequence).

This clonotype appeared a few times. The rearrangement links TRBV4-1 to TRBJ1-1; D ambiguous. Trimming left V 4 bases short and J 0 bases short, with 9 bases between. Germline CDR1 is MGHRA and CDR2 is YSYEKL. The CDR3 has 14 amino acids. CDR3 DNA sequence: TGCGCCAGCAGCCGTCGCGTCATGAACACTGAAGCTTTCTTT. This gives the protein CASSRRVMNTEAFF.

This clonotype appeared a few times. The genes are TRBV5-1 and TRBJ2-3; D possibly corresponds to TRBD1 (5 bases). This CDR3 has 14 amino acids. Per the germline V gene, CDR1 is SGHRS and CDR2 is YFSETQ. With 3 bases removed from V and 4 bases from J, the gap between germline ends came to 12 bases. The CDR3: CASSSILGADTQYF. The DNA for the CDR3 is TGCGCCAGCAGCTCAATCCTAGGGGCAGATACGCAGTATTTT.

This clonotype has ten or more counts. One end of the junction fails to match germline, which may point to a read error. The V gene is TRBV27, the J gene TRBJ2-1; D is unclear. The CDR3 length is 11 residues. CDR1 MNHEY and CDR2 SMNVEV come from the germline V gene (reference sequence). The CDR3 region has the DNA TGTGCCAGCAAGTCAATCAATGATCAGTTCTTC. Residues: CASKSINDQFF.

The table lists this clonotype with many counts. This chain links TRBV28 with TRBJ2-1; TRBD2 aligns across 11 bases. CDR1 and CDR2 (germline): MDHEN, SYDVKM. The ends lost 1 base at V and 2 bases at J; junction bases unmatched: 4. This CDR3 is 17 amino acids long. CDR3 bases: TGTGCCAGCAGTTTATTGGGACTAGCGGCCACCTACAATGAGCAGTTCTTC. It specifies CASSLLGLAATYNEQFF.

V is TRBV19 and J is TRBJ2-7; weak D call: TRBD2 (6 bases). This CDR3 is 13 amino acids long. Trimming took off 4 bases at V and 2 bases at J, with 9 bases between the two ends. Germline lookup yields CDR1 LNHDA and CDR2 SQIVND (reference sequence). The chain's CDR3 is CASSTRETYEQYF. DNA for the CDR3: TGTGCCAGTAGTACACGGGAGACCTACGAGCAGTACTTC.

This clonotype was counted only a few times. The chain uses TRBV27 and TRBJ1-5; 7 nucleotides agree with TRBD1. The V gene end was trimmed by 0 bases and the J gene end by 2 bases; junction bases not matched to a gene: 4. The CDR3 loop spans 16 amino acids. Germline assignment: CDR1 MNHEY and CDR2 SMNVEV (reference sequence). In nucleotides, the CDR3 is TGTGCCAGCAGTTTATCGGGTCAGGGGGGCAATCAGCCCCAGCATTTT. Its translation: CASSLSGQGGNQPQHF.

This clonotype was counted ten times or more. CDR3 bases: TGCGCCAGCAGCTTGGGACTAGCTGCGGATACGCAGTATTTT. It yields the protein CASSLGLAADTQYF. The rearrangement joins TRBV5-1 to TRBJ2-3, with 7 nucleotides matching TRBD2. V gave up 0 bases and J gave up 6 bases; unmatched junction bases: 4. Germline CDR1 and CDR2: SGHRS and YFSETQ. The CDR3 extends over 14 amino acids.

This clonotype was seen ten or more times. The chain uses TRBV6-5 and TRBJ1-5; the match to TRBD1 covers 7 bases. Germline V CDR1 and CDR2: MNHEY, SVGAGI. With V trimmed by 2 bases and J by 4 bases, 11 bases remained unmatched. The CDR3 extends over 17 amino acids. The CDR3 coding sequence is TGTGCCAGCAGTTACGCCCCGACAGGGCTAGCAAATCAGCCCCAGCATTTT. It encodes CASSYAPTGLANQPQHF.